This T cell receptor (beta chain) appears in the sequencing data of a study of beta chain features in type 1 diabetes. Details on this clone: Its antigen is unidentified.

Purity exceeded 98% in all sorted populations. The CDR3 sequence is 16 residues long. With 5 bases clipped from V and 5 bases from J, the junction kept 12 bases outside the gene matches. In germline, CDR1 is SGHTA, CDR2 FQGNSA. Notes on the study in general: Type 1 diabetes patients had moderately but significantly shorter TCRB CDR3s in all four CD4+ subsets. Unsettled here was the matter of whether HLA type influences TCRB rearrangement. A greater similarity of naive, central memory and Treg TCRB repertoires was seen among patients than among healthy donors.

The sequenced template was cDNA made from the entire isolated RNA. The protocol was immunoSEQ multiplex PCR, while the TCRdb copy is restricted to in-frame clones and leaves out a portion. This sample has more than 300,000 clones, with over 8.5% found just once. The specimen sequenced was central memory CD4+ T cells from blood. The sequence came from a man younger than 45 with type 1 diabetes. The chain employs TRBV7-2 and TRBJ2-7; TRBD2 agrees at 10 bases. The CDR3 DNA reads as TGTGCCAGCAGCCTTCTAGCGGGAGAGGCCAGGGACGAGCAGTACTTC. It is translated as CASSLLAGEARDEQYF.